The T cell receptor (beta chain) under discussion was sequenced for a study of cytomegalovirus exposure and HLA in healthy donors. Points on this clone: What it binds is not known.

V gave up 6 bases and J gave up 7 bases, with 15 bases separating them. CDR1 and CDR2 (germline): SNHLY, FYNNEI. This CDR3 is built from 13 residues. Only in-frame clones appear in the TCRdb table, and some are missing; sequencing was by immunoSEQ multiplex PCR. There are over 110,000 clones in the sample; around 84% occur only once, and just under 9% lies in the top ten. Study-wide points: The dataset shows that most TCR sequences were rare, while some public TCRs occurred in many donors.

This chain links TRBV2 with TRBJ1-2; tentatively, D is TRBD1 (5 bases). The sample consisted of PBMCs. The origin of this receptor is a man aged 18 to 30 in good health and CMV-seropositive. CDR3: CASSPTEEVGYTF. In DNA, the CDR3 is TGTGCCAGCAGCCCGACAGAGGAAGTTGGCTACACCTTC.